The following is a T cell receptor beta chain sequence with its context. The antigen it recognizes is unknown. One base away there is no much larger clone; base qualities are not given. Using the deep immunoSEQ assay, multiplex PCR amplified TCR CDR3 regions from genomic DNA. For each cell subset, the extracted genomic DNA was distributed evenly across all wells of several immunoSEQ 96-well plates, and each plate served as one replicate. For sorted subsets, around 0.2 ug of genomic DNA, equivalent to tens of thousands of T cell genomes, went into each replicate PCR. The purified libraries were quantified using a Qubit 3.0 fluorometer, sized with a Bioanalyzer 2100, and then quantified again using the KAPA Library Quantification kit. Each immunoSEQ 96-well plate was sequenced on its own single-read 150-cycle Illumina NextSeq 550 flow cell. Per the authors' processing: Because only junctional sequences without quality scores were contained in the immunoSEQ output, filtering matching that applied to full-length reads could not be performed. Sequences were annotated with PyIR, a Python wrapper for IgBLAST v1.9, using IMGT germline references to assign V/J genes and CDR3. Reads were filtered out if the reads had weak V/J assignments (E-value above 1e-6), no CDR3, stop codons, out-of-frame junctions, or ambiguous translated residues. A V3J clonotype was defined by an identical inferred V gene, J gene, and CDR3 amino acid sequence. The percentage overlap between two repertoires was calculated by dividing the number of shared unique clonotypes by the size of the smaller repertoire. RTK rarefaction, the Chao1 estimator, and Recon v2.1 estimates of unobserved clonotypes were used to assess repertoire richness. For all TCRbeta clonotypes obtained by the gDNA method from several donors, generation probabilities were computed with OLGA. TCRdb retrieved this table from immuneACCESS and kept in-frame rearrangements only. Not all clones are present; in checked studies, unresolved V genes account for under half, and no reason is known for the remainder. The D gene and trimming were derived from the DNA, and the V and J assignments and clone size from that table. This sample is represented by about 2.2 million clones; 85% to 95% of them were singletons. Under 2% of the sample comes from the top ten.

This sample is drawn from a study of shared clonotypes between healthy human individuals (TCRdb year 2020). Concerning the study at large: A few men and a couple of women, aged 18 to 49 years, made up the cohort. For each donor, CD4 naive and CD4 memory were each given three plates, CD8 naive was given two plates, and CD8 memory was given one plate. To estimate repertoire size and how much clonotype sharing occurs between individuals, the study deeply sequenced the blood TCR repertoires of five healthy adults. Libraries were prepared and TCR repertoires were sequenced by different laboratories using diverse techniques, in order to increase sequencing depth and limit assay-specific biases. Between about 0.8 and 8.9 billion PBMCs per donor were obtained by leukapheresis.

Study-wide findings and limitations: Rarefaction of sorted-subset datasets indicated incomplete sequencing despite the large sequencing depth. Clonotypes shared by all four sorted-subset donors showed higher generation probabilities than non-shared clonotypes. Sampling was limited to blood, and TCR repertoires in tissue likely differ from TCR repertoires in blood. Based on pairwise subsampling, the degree of clonotype sharing among donors was expected to be affected by sequencing depth. Naive subsets generally had larger estimated clonotype richness than memory subsets. Across a few donors, 5% to 6% of naive CD4, approximately 3.5% of naive CD8, 2.3% of memory CD4, and 0.4% to 0.45% of memory CD8 clonotypes were shared. The small number of donors limited the genetic and exposure-history diversity represented.

CD8 naive samples were obtained by positive selection for CCR7 among CD45RO-negative cells, yielding a CD45RA+CCR7+ population from which TemRA cells were excluded. The donors were healthy, HIV-negative adults who had no recently reported acute infections or vaccinations. Every donor was a Caucasian adult residing in Nashville, Tennessee, USA. Blood was collected by leukapheresis, and PBMCs were isolated by Ficoll-Histopaque density gradient centrifugation and then cryopreserved in liquid nitrogen vapor phase. Purity and quantity of every magnetically sorted T cell population were checked by analytical flow cytometry. Each sorted fraction had its genomic DNA isolated and then quantified by UV absorbance on a Nanodrop 2000c. The source is a man aged 18 to 29 in good health. Some clones in this sample may be carry-over from other donors' samples. Material: naive CD8+ T cells from PBMCs. Taken with the paper, the label for cell subset or site translates to: CD45RA+CCR7+.

In nucleotide form, the sequence is TGCGCCAGCAGCGCCCCGGGACACGAACACAATGAGCAGTTCTTC. Its protein product is CASSAPGHEHNEQFF. Rearrangement joined TRBV5-1 to TRBJ2-1, and perhaps TRBD1 as D gene, on 6 matching bases. CDR1 is given as SGHRS and CDR2 as YFSETQ, both from the germline V gene. Trimming removed 4 bases from V and 5 bases from J, leaving 16 bases between the germline ends. From the cysteine through the phenylalanine, the CDR3 covers 15 amino acids. Of the read, only the CDR3 DNA is kept; its 45 bases are in frame from base 1.